This T cell receptor beta chain appears in the sequencing data of a study of T cell responses to AZD1222 COVID-19 vaccine (dated by TCRdb to the early 2020s). Regarding the complete study: AZD1222 recipients whose second dose came at about 4 weeks and those whose second dose came at about 12 weeks were combined into one group, since spike-specific TCR depth and breadth did not differ between the two schedules. TCR sequencing was performed for more than 230 trial participants, of whom 207 were given two doses of AZD1222 and about 25 were given two doses of MenACWY control vaccine. Trial participants were enrolled by age into subgroups of 18-55, 56-69 and 70-plus years, and about 150, 27 and 61 TCR-sequenced participants, respectively, were included in these subgroups.

The research as a whole found: The vaccine-associated CD4 TCRs covered the entire spike protein, and the dominant responses fell in regions 160-218 and 743-854. Reportedly, close to half of the unique spike-specific TCRs recognized epitopes lying outside the regions that are mutated in the B.1.351 and B.1.1.7 variants. Only five to seven AZD1222 recipients were SARS-CoV-2 seropositive at baseline, limiting conclusions about previously exposed vaccinees. Because no day 14 peak-response samples were available, repertoires were characterized only after the peak T cell response. The 56-69-year group was small, and its depth increase did not reach significance, likely because of low power. Most participants were white British and females outnumbered males, and the authors suggested that clonal diversity may have been underestimated. After two AZD1222 doses, spike-specific TCR breadth and depth were significantly higher than at day 0 and than in MenACWY recipients.

Per the publication, the time point label means: baseline before first vaccination. Vaccinee samples were obtained from the UK trials COV001 and COV002, which included a single-blind randomized controlled phase 2/3 trial of AZD1222 (ChAdOx1 nCoV-19) in healthy adults. For TCRbeta chain sequencing, PBMC samples were collected from trial participants at day 0 and at day 28 after the second dose. The CDR3 regions of human TCRbeta chains were analyzed by immunosequencing. The published analysis was carried out like this. Repertoire TCRs were checked for matches against a reference library of SARS-CoV-2-specific TCRs that had been generated using the MIRA antigen-specificity platform. Breadth was defined as the fraction of unique TCRs that were SARS-CoV-2-associated, and depth was defined as the fraction of total T cells that were SARS-CoV-2-associated. Using the MIRA data, every spike-specific TCR was mapped to the spike region that the TCR reacted to and assigned to either a CD4 or a CD8 class. Log10-transformed breadth and depth values were compared by one-way ANOVA with Sidak's multiple comparisons tests. TCRdb limited this immuneACCESS table to in-frame rearrangements with V and J called. A share of clones is missing; checked studies link under half to unresolved V genes, and the rest is unexplained. V, J and clone size are those of that table, while D and trimming were read from the DNA. For this sample there are about 130,000 clones; around nine tenths appear just once. Of the sample, around 5.9% is held by the ten largest clones.

Details on this clone: It lacks a known antigen. Base qualities are not provided; no much larger clone lies one nucleotide away.

The CDR3 covers 15 residues, taking in both the cysteine and the phenylalanine. The only DNA kept is the CDR3, 45 bases in frame from the first base. Compared with germline, V lacks 0 bases and J lacks 10 bases; bases without a gene match: 4. From the germline V gene, CDR1 is MGHRA and CDR2 is YSYEKL. The material sequenced was peripheral blood, taken on day 0 of AZD1222 vaccination. This sequence uses TRBV4-1 and TRBJ1-6, and TRBD1 matches 9 of the central bases. The receptor was derived from an adult in good health. The nucleotide sequence reads as follows: TGCGCCAGCAGCCAAGACCAGGACAGGGGATCACCCCTCCACTTT. Translated, it reads CASSQDQDRGSPLHF.